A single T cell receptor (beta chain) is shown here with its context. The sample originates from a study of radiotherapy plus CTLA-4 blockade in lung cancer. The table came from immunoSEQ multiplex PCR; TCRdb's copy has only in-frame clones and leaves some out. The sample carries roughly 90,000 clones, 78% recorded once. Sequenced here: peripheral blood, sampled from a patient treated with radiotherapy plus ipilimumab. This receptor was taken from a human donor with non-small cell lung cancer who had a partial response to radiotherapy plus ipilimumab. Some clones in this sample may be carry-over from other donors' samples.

CDR3 region: CAWKGGQETQYF. The CDR3 nucleotides read TGTGCCTGGAAAGGGGGCCAAGAGACCCAGTACTTC. The V gene is TRBV30, the J gene TRBJ2-5; a possible D gene is TRBD1 (6 bases). Trimming took 4 bases from V and 1 from J, leaving 7 bases between them. CDR1 and CDR2 from the germline V gene are GTSNPN and SVGIG (reference sequence). The CDR3 runs to 12 residues.